A selection of T cell receptor beta chains follows, all from one sample in a study of blood T cells in healthy people across ages. One entry per CDR3 protein results from TCRdb running MiXCR on the 5' RACE reads. The profile shows more than 1.4 million distinct CDR3 sequences, 42% of them singletons. The sequenced sample was blood. The receptors here all came from a woman in her late teens or twenties in good health. Both conserved end residues are part of each CDR3. Each record gives: CDR3 protein, CDR3 DNA, clone size, J gene, V gene, D gene. A D gene is named only where the DNA matches it firmly. Clone size appears in some rows only: once, few, many, or a class for an expanded clone.

cdr3_aa: CAISDWRGGPSEQFF; cdr3_nt: TGTGCCATCAGTGATTGGCGGGGGGGTCCGAGTGAGCAGTTCTTC; clone_size: NA; j_call: TRBJ2-1; v_call: TRBV10-3; d_call: TRBD2
cdr3_aa: CASSGYRDHYYEQYF; cdr3_nt: TGTGCCAGCAGTGGGTACCGGGACCACTACTACGAGCAGTACTTC; clone_size: NA; j_call: TRBJ2-7; v_call: TRBV25-1; d_call: NA
cdr3_aa: CASSAQGATQYF; cdr3_nt: TGTGCCAGCAGTGCCCAGGGGGCGACCCAGTACTTC; clone_size: NA; j_call: TRBJ2-5; v_call: TRBV6-1; d_call: TRBD1
cdr3_aa: CASSPRGSTNTGELFF; cdr3_nt: TGTGCCAGCAGCCCGCGGGGGAGTACGAACACCGGGGAGCTGTTTTTT; clone_size: few; j_call: TRBJ2-2; v_call: TRBV7-9; d_call: TRBD2
cdr3_aa: CASSWDSTGELFF; cdr3_nt: TGTGCCAGCAGCTGGGACAGCACCGGGGAGCTGTTTTTT; clone_size: NA; j_call: TRBJ2-2; v_call: TRBV12-3/TRBV12-4; d_call: TRBD1
cdr3_aa: CSAQKLVGTNEQYF; cdr3_nt: TGCAGTGCCCAGAAACTAGTAGGGACAAATGAGCAGTACTTC; clone_size: NA; j_call: TRBJ2-5; v_call: TRBV20-1; d_call: NA
cdr3_aa: CASSLVAEAKQFF; cdr3_nt: TGCGCCAGCAGCTTGGTGGCAGAAGCTAAGCAGTTCTTC; clone_size: once; j_call: TRBJ2-1; v_call: TRBV5-1; d_call: NA
cdr3_aa: CASSSQGAPATEAFF; cdr3_nt: TGTGCCAGCAGCTCCCAGGGGGCTCCAGCCACTGAAGCTTTCTTT; clone_size: NA; j_call: TRBJ1-1; v_call: TRBV5-5; d_call: TRBD1
cdr3_aa: CASSFQTSDNTGELFF; cdr3_nt: TGTGCCAGCAGTTTTCAGACTAGCGATAACACCGGGGAGCTGTTTTTT; clone_size: few; j_call: TRBJ2-2; v_call: TRBV12-3/TRBV12-4; d_call: TRBD2
cdr3_aa: CSARGTSGGLQETQYF; cdr3_nt: TGCAGTGCTAGAGGGACTAGCGGGGGACTCCAAGAGACCCAGTACTTC; clone_size: NA; j_call: TRBJ2-5; v_call: TRBV20-1; d_call: TRBD2
cdr3_aa: CASSPGQGAGNEQYF; cdr3_nt: TGTGCCAGCTCACCGGGACAGGGGGCTGGCAATGAGCAGTACTTC; clone_size: NA; j_call: TRBJ2-7; v_call: TRBV18; d_call: TRBD1
cdr3_aa: CASSPGLSTYNEQFF; cdr3_nt: TGCGCCAGCAGCCCCGGACTGTCGACCTACAATGAGCAGTTCTTC; clone_size: few; j_call: TRBJ2-1; v_call: TRBV4-1; d_call: NA
cdr3_aa: CASSVASGVYNEQFF; cdr3_nt: TGTGCCAGCAGCGTAGCTAGCGGGGTCTACAATGAGCAGTTCTTC; clone_size: NA; j_call: TRBJ2-1; v_call: TRBV9; d_call: TRBD2
cdr3_aa: CASSQLVGEKLFF; cdr3_nt: TGTGCCAGCAGCCAACTTGTCGGGGAAAAACTGTTTTTT; clone_size: NA; j_call: TRBJ1-4; v_call: TRBV4-2; d_call: NA
cdr3_aa: CASSRKGNTGELFF; cdr3_nt: TGTGCCAGCAGCCGAAAGGGGAACACCGGGGAGCTGTTTTTT; clone_size: few; j_call: TRBJ2-2; v_call: TRBV7-2; d_call: NA
cdr3_aa: CSVGPQGQGTQYF; cdr3_nt: TGCAGCGTTGGGCCCCAGGGGCAAGGGACCCAGTACTTC; clone_size: NA; j_call: TRBJ2-5; v_call: TRBV29-1; d_call: NA
cdr3_aa: CAISDRLAIQETQYF; cdr3_nt: TGTGCCATCAGTGATCGACTAGCGATCCAAGAGACCCAGTACTTC; clone_size: many; j_call: TRBJ2-5; v_call: TRBV10-3; d_call: TRBD2
cdr3_aa: CASSLSRGASNEQFF; cdr3_nt: TGTGCCAGCAGTTTATCGCGGGGGGCCAGCAATGAGCAGTTCTTC; clone_size: NA; j_call: TRBJ2-1; v_call: TRBV27; d_call: TRBD2
cdr3_aa: CASSYSGQGAVDTQYF; cdr3_nt: TGCGCCAGCAGCTACTCGGGACAGGGGGCCGTAGATACGCAGTATTTT; clone_size: NA; j_call: TRBJ2-3; v_call: TRBV5-1; d_call: TRBD1
cdr3_aa: CASSKGGREGRQETQYF; cdr3_nt: TGTGCCAGCAGCAAAGGCGGACGGGAGGGGAGGCAAGAGACCCAGTACTTC; clone_size: NA; j_call: TRBJ2-5; v_call: TRBV21-1; d_call: NA
cdr3_aa: CASSDSSMGDRDYGYTF; cdr3_nt: TGTGCCAGCAGTGACTCAAGTATGGGGGACAGGGACTATGGCTACACCTTC; clone_size: NA; j_call: TRBJ1-2; v_call: TRBV6-5; d_call: TRBD1
cdr3_aa: CSARDLAGLAGGDTVYNEQFF; cdr3_nt: TGCAGTGCTAGAGATTTGGCCGGACTAGCGGGGGGGGATACCGTTTACAATGAGCAGTTCTTC; clone_size: NA; j_call: TRBJ2-1; v_call: TRBV20-1; d_call: TRBD2
cdr3_aa: CASSLWTGADTGELFF; cdr3_nt: TGTGCCAGCAGTTTATGGACAGGGGCGGACACCGGGGAGCTGTTTTTT; clone_size: NA; j_call: TRBJ2-2; v_call: TRBV28; d_call: TRBD1
cdr3_aa: CASSRGISTDTQYF; cdr3_nt: TGTGCCAGCAGCAGGGGGATCAGCACAGATACGCAGTATTTT; clone_size: NA; j_call: TRBJ2-3; v_call: TRBV7-9; d_call: NA
cdr3_aa: CASSEQGGYTF; cdr3_nt: TGTGCCAGCAGTGAGCAGGGTGGCTACACCTTC; clone_size: many; j_call: TRBJ1-2; v_call: TRBV25-1; d_call: NA
cdr3_aa: CSASTRHSYEQYF; cdr3_nt: TGCAGTGCTAGTACACGGCACTCCTACGAGCAGTACTTC; clone_size: NA; j_call: TRBJ2-7; v_call: TRBV20-1; d_call: NA